A selection of T cell receptor beta chains follows, all from one sample in a study of tumor and adjacent non-tumor tissue in lung cancer. MiXCR, run by TCRdb on the multiplex PCR reads, gives a single entry per CDR3 protein. Seen here are just over 200,000 distinct CDR3 sequences, 71% observed once, and the top ten hold under 30%. Sequencing was performed on lung tumor tissue. The origin of the receptors is a man aged 55 to 70 with non-small cell lung cancer. Both conserved end residues are part of each CDR3. The D gene is left open where the match is weak. The size field is filled for only some rows; it gives once, few, many or a size class.

TRBJ2-7	-	-	TRBV6-5	CTSISPGNYEQYF	TGTACCAGCATTAGCCCCGGGAACTACGAGCAGTACTTC
TRBJ1-1	-	many	TRBV20-1	CSASRDRSEAFF	TGCAGTGCTAGCCGAGACAGGTCTGAAGCTTTCTTT
TRBJ2-1	TRBD2	-	TRBV6-2/TRBV6-3	CASTRLAGVLNDQFF	TGTGCCAGCACTCGACTAGCGGGAGTTCTCAATGATCAGTTCTTC
TRBJ1-4	TRBD1	many	TRBV4-3	CASSPSATGGGEKLFF	TGCGCCAGCAGCCCCTCCGCGACAGGGGGAGGTGAAAAACTGTTTTTT
TRBJ2-1	TRBD2	-	TRBV5-6	CVSIPLRLAYEQFF	TGTGTCAGCATCCCTCTTCGACTAGCCTATGAGCAGTTCTTC
TRBJ1-5	-	once	TRBV28	CASSFSGKGNQSQHF	TGTGCCAGCAGTTTTTCTGGGAAAGGCAATCAGTCCCAGCATTTT
TRBJ2-3	TRBD2	-	TRBV20-1	CIVIGLARTDTQYF	TGCATTGTGATAGGACTAGCGAGGACAGATACGCAGTATTTT
TRBJ1-5	-	once	TRBV20-1	CSTSWPGVHTDTQHF	TGCAGTACTAGCTGGCCGGGAGTCCACACAGATACGCAGCATTTT
TRBJ2-1	-	-	TRBV9	CASSATGSINEQFF	TGTGCCAGCAGCGCGACAGGTAGTATCAATGAGCAGTTCTTC
TRBJ1-2	-	-	TRBV20-1	CSARGPSNYGYNF	TGCAGTGCTAGAGGGCCCAGTAACTATGGCTACAACTTC
TRBJ2-1	-	once	TRBV5-1	CASSSAGQKNSEQFF	TGCGCCAGCAGCTCAGCGGGACAGAAGAACAGTGAGCAGTTCTTC
TRBJ2-5	TRBD1	many	TRBV29-1	CSASTGVQETQYF	TGCAGCGCTTCGACAGGGGTACAAGAGACCCAGTACTTC
TRBJ2-1	TRBD2	once	TRBV6-6	CASSASGSVYNEQFF	TGTGCCAGCAGTGCTAGCGGGAGTGTTTACAATGAGCAGTTCTTC
TRBJ1-5	-	-	TRBV12-3/TRBV12-4	CASSLSAHTNQPQHF	TGTGCTAGCAGTTTATCAGCGCATACCAATCAGCCCCAGCATTTT
TRBJ2-3	-	-	TRBV7-2	CASSPAASTQYF	TGTGCCAGCAGCCCTGCGGCATCCACTCAGTATTTT
TRBJ2-3	TRBD2	-	TRBV20-1	CSVLAGDSTDTQYF	TGCAGTGTTCTAGCGGGGGATAGCACAGATACGCAGTATTTT
TRBJ2-1	-	-	TRBV6-5	CASSYPSDYSYEQFF	TGTGCCAGCAGTTACCCTTCAGACTACTCCTACGAGCAGTTCTTC
TRBJ2-5	TRBD2	many	TRBV29-1	CSVGLAGSQETQYF	TGCAGCGTTGGACTAGCGGGCTCCCAAGAGACCCAGTACTTC
TRBJ1-4	TRBD1	-	TRBV12-3/TRBV12-4	CAGNKDRGNEKLFF	TGTGCCGGTAATAAAGACAGGGGTAATGAAAAACTGTTTTTT
TRBJ2-6	-	-	TRBV6-5	CASSYRKPGANVLTF	TGTGCCAGCAGTTACAGAAAGCCTGGGGCCAACGTCCTGACTTTC
TRBJ2-2	-	-	TRBV11-3	CESSSNGGGTNTGELFF	TGTGAAAGCAGCTCTAACGGTGGCGGGACGAACACCGGGGAGCTATTTTTT
TRBJ2-6	-	-	TRBV5-5	CASSLGGTGTNVLTF	TGTGCCAGCAGCTTGGGGGGCACCGGGACCAACGTCCTGACTTTC
TRBJ2-5	TRBD2	-	TRBV11-3	CASSETSGGAENQYF	TGTGCCAGCAGTGAGACTAGCGGGGGGGCAGAGAACCAGTACTTC
TRBJ2-7	TRBD2	-	TRBV6-2/TRBV6-3	CAGSFGTSGTYEQYF	TGTGCCGGCAGCTTCGGGACTAGCGGGACCTACGAGCAGTATTTC
TRBJ2-1	TRBD1	-	TRBV11-3	CASSLESGQGYNEQFF	TGCGCCAGCAGCTTAGAATCGGGACAGGGTTACAATGAGCAGTTCTTC
TRBJ2-7	TRBD2	many	TRBV20-1	CSAIPGGELSYEQYF	TGCAGTGCTATCCCGGGAGGGGAGCTCTCCTACGAGCAGTACTTC
TRBJ1-6	TRBD1	few	TRBV19	CASSSTGASPLHF	TGTGCCAGTAGTTCGACAGGGGCTTCACCCCTCCACTTT
TRBJ2-3	-	-	TRBV6-1	CASSDSARGTDTQYF	TGTGCCAGCAGTGATTCAGCGAGAGGAACAGATACGCAGTATTTT
TRBJ2-3	-	-	TRBV4-3	CASSQDLGVYADTQYF	TGCGCCAGTAGCCAAGATTTAGGGGTGTATGCAGATACGCAGTATTTT
TRBJ1-6	-	-	TRBV20-1	CSALQEHGRPHRF	TGCAGTGCTCTACAGGAGCACGGGCGCCCCCACCGCTTT
TRBJ2-2	-	many	TRBV6-2/TRBV6-3	CASSSTGLGELFF	TGTGCCAGCAGCAGTACAGGGTTAGGGGAGCTGTTTTTT
TRBJ1-5	-	-	TRBV6-1	CASSDIGIGGNQPQHF	TGTGCCAGCAGTGATATAGGGATAGGAGGAAATCAGCCCCAGCATTTT
TRBJ2-7	TRBD2	-	TRBV11-1	CASSGTNGTADKQYF	TGTGCCAGCAGCGGGACTAACGGGACGGCAGACAAGCAGTACTTC
TRBJ2-7	-	-	TRBV20-1	CSTAAGAVGTYEQYF	TGCAGTACCGCCGCAGGGGCAGTCGGAACCTACGAGCAGTATTTC
TRBJ2-3	TRBD2	once	TRBV11-3	CASSSGRVGGDTQYF	TGCGCCAGCAGCTCGGGGAGGGTCGGTGGAGATACGCAGTATTTT
TRBJ2-1	TRBD2	-	TRBV11-3	CASSTGLAGENEQFF	TGTGCCAGCAGCACGGGACTAGCTGGAGAGAATGAGCAGTTCTTC
TRBJ1-4	-	-	TRBV11-3	CASSPGPRVIEKLFF	TGTGCCAGCAGTCCCGGTCCTCGGGTAATCGAAAAACTGTTTTTT
TRBJ2-7	-	few	TRBV20-1	CSARDLYEHYF	TGCAGTGCTAGGGACCTGTACGAGCATTACTTC
TRBJ1-2	TRBD1	-	TRBV6-2/TRBV6-3	CARSFGQGYDGYTF	TGTGCCAGGAGTTTCGGACAGGGCTACGATGGCTACACCTTC
TRBJ2-3	-	many	TRBV4-2	CASSQLGSDTQYF	TGTGCCAGCAGCCAATTAGGATCGGATACGCAGTATTTT
TRBJ2-5	-	-	TRBV28	CSSSSNWTQNF	TGTTCCAGCAGTTCAAACTGGACCCAGAACTTC
TRBJ1-2	-	-	TRBV12-3/TRBV12-4	CASSLVVGHNYGYTF	TGTGCCAGCAGTTTGGTGGTCGGCCATAACTATGGCTACACCTTC